The 20 T cell receptor beta chains given below trace back to one sample, sequenced in a study of human T cells and chemical hapten exposure (dated by TCRdb to the early 2020s). Per the publication, the time point label means: patch test 2, 6 weeks after DPC sensitization. Interpreted using the paper, the treatment or condition label stands for: therapeutic diphenylcyclopropenone sensitization with weekly scalp DPC. The library was made by RACE. This sample was sequenced with a NextSeq 500. TCRdb's own reprocessing of the public reads used fastp at Q25 and MiXCR and kept productive beta chains. Rows are unified per CDR3 protein, each entry keeping the most common DNA and genes. This sample is represented by tens of thousands of distinct CDR3 sequences; about 10% of them were singletons. Around 1.6% of the sample lies in the top ten. The sequencing used whole blood, collected in connection with sensitization to the hapten diphenylcyclopropenone (DPC). These receptors were taken from a woman in her forties or fifties with alopecia areata. Some clones in this sample may be carry-over from other donors' samples.

Ten or more counts support this clonotype. The chain uses TRBV6-5 and TRBJ1-6; D remains unclear. V lost 6 bases to trimming and J lost 8 bases, with 11 bases between them. CDR1 and CDR2 from the germline V gene are MNHEY and SVGAGI. CDR3 length equals 13 residues. CDR3 protein: CASRRDVDSPLHF. Written as DNA, the CDR3 is TGTGCCAGCAGGCGTGACGTGGATTCACCCCTCCACTTT.

The V call is TRBV5-4, the J call TRBJ2-2; D is undetermined. CDR1 is SGHNT and CDR2 is YYREEE in the germline V gene (reference sequence). The ends were cut back, 0 bases at V and 0 bases at J, with 3 bases in the middle. The CDR3 spans 14 residues. CDR3 coding DNA: TGTGCCAGCAGCTTGGCTCCGAACACCGGGGAGCTGTTTTTT. Translating it yields CASSLAPNTGELFF.

This clonotype was counted at least ten times. This chain links TRBV2 with TRBJ1-5; D unresolved. Germline V CDR1 and CDR2: SNHLY, FYNNEI. The CDR3 extends over 15 amino acids. Trimming took 3 bases from V and 1 from J, leaving 10 bases between them. The CDR3 bases are TGTGCCAGCAGTGAGTGGGCAGAAAGCAATCAGCCCCAGCATTTT. Encoded protein: CASSEWAESNQPQHF.

This clonotype has ten or more counts. The gene calls are TRBV5-1 and TRBJ2-3; D is perhaps TRBD2 (6 bases). The CDR3 extends over 15 amino acids. Germline assignment: CDR1 SGHRS and CDR2 YFSETQ. V was pared by 0 bases and J by 3 bases, with 11 bases between. The CDR3 DNA reads as TGCGCCAGCAGCTTGGGCGCGGGAATGACAGATACGCAGTATTTT. Residues: CASSLGAGMTDTQYF.

This clonotype was seen at least ten times. J is TRBJ2-5 and V is TRBV5-5; tentatively, D is TRBD2 (5 bases). The CDR3 runs to 13 residues. Per the germline V gene, CDR1 is SGHKS and CDR2 is YYEKEE (reference sequence). Trimming stripped 1 base from V and 6 bases from J, with 10 bases between. The CDR3 spells CASSLTSGQTQYF. As DNA, the CDR3 is TGTGCCAGCAGCTTGACTAGTGGTCAGACCCAGTACTTC.

A few counts support this clonotype. The rearrangement joins TRBV4-1 to TRBJ2-7; D gene uncertain. The germline gives CDR1 MGHRA, CDR2 YSYEKL. V was pared by 1 base and J by 2 bases, with 9 bases between. The CDR3 has 14 residues. The CDR3: CASSQVPFTYEQYF. In DNA, the CDR3 is TGCGCCAGCAGCCAAGTCCCTTTCACCTACGAGCAGTACTTC.

The chain recombines TRBV25-1 with TRBJ2-5, with 9 nucleotides matching TRBD2. From germline, CDR1 is MGHDK and CDR2 SYGVNS. This CDR3 is built from 15 residues. The V gene end was trimmed by 3 bases and the J gene end by 5 bases; junction bases not matched to a gene: 7. This CDR3 is CASSEQLAGAETQYF. The CDR3 DNA is TGTGCCAGCAGTGAGCAACTAGCGGGCGCTGAGACCCAGTACTTC.

Note on this clonotype: Germline and junction disagree at one end, which may indicate a read error. The chain combines TRBV7-2 with TRBJ1-4, with TRBD1 as a possible D gene (5 bases). The CDR3 has 13 amino acids. CDR1 and CDR2 (germline): SGHTA, FQGNSA. This chain's CDR3 is CASSPGLNGKLFF. In DNA form, the CDR3 reads TGTGCCAGCAGCCCGGGGCTAAATGGAAAACTGTTTTTT.

This clonotype was counted ten times or more. CDR3 nucleotide sequence: TGTGCCAGCGCCACACCATCTGACGAGCAGTACTTC. It is translated as CASATPSDEQYF. The rearrangement uses TRBV28 and TRBJ2-7; D gene ambiguous. This CDR3 is 12 amino acids long. Germline V lookup: CDR1 MDHEN, CDR2 SYDVKM. V was clipped by 8 bases and J by 5 bases, with 13 bases between them. Variable domain in full (rest from reference TRBV28 and TRBJ2-7): DVKVTQSSRYLVKRTGEKVFLECVQDMDHENMFWYRQDPGLGLRLIYFSYDVKMKEKGDIPEGYSVSREKKERFSLILESASTNQTSMYLCASATPSDEQYFGPGTRLTVT.

This clonotype was counted many times. This chain connects TRBV7-9 to TRBJ2-3; no clear D gene. This CDR3 is built from 12 residues. Germline V gene data show CDR1 as SEHNR and CDR2 as FQNEAQ (reference sequence). Trimming took off 5 bases at V and 7 bases at J, with 10 bases between the two ends. The CDR3 protein is CASSENVNTQYF. In DNA form, the CDR3 reads TGTGCCAGCAGCGAAAACGTGAATACGCAGTATTTT.

This clonotype was observed a handful of times. The chain carries TRBV4-3 and TRBJ2-1; TRBD2 matches 8 bases. This CDR3 is 15 amino acids long. The germline CDR1 and CDR2 sequences are LGHNA and YSLEER. Unmatched junction bases numbered 10, after V lost 4 bases and J lost 8 bases. The CDR3 sequence is CASSREAGRGDEQFF. DNA of the CDR3: TGCGCCAGCAGCCGAGAAGCGGGGCGGGGGGATGAGCAGTTCTTC.

This clonotype was recorded at least ten times. The V gene is TRBV5-1, the J gene TRBJ2-3; the D gene could be TRBD1 or TRBD2 (5 bases each). The CDR3 extends over 14 amino acids. The V gene lost 5 bases and the J gene lost 4 bases, with 14 bases spanning the gap. Germline V gene lookup returns CDR1 SGHRS and CDR2 YFSETQ. In DNA form, the CDR3 reads TGCGCCAGCAGGTCCGGGACGTCGGCAGATACGCAGTATTTT. It encodes CASRSGTSADTQYF.

The genes are TRBV6-5 and TRBJ1-1, with D tentatively TRBD1 (5 bases). The CDR3 spans 14 residues. V lost 6 bases and J 2 bases, leaving 13 bases between the germline ends. In germline, CDR1 is MNHEY, CDR2 SVGAGI. The CDR3 loop is CASRTPGENTEAFF. For the CDR3, the DNA is TGTGCCAGCAGGACTCCGGGGGAAAACACTGAAGCTTTCTTT.

This clonotype was seen at least ten times. This chain connects TRBV10-2 to TRBJ2-4, with 12 bases fitting TRBD2. V was clipped by 8 bases and J by 1 base; unmatched bases: 0. Per germline, CDR1 WSHSY and CDR2 SAAADI. This CDR3 has 14 amino acids. The CDR3 is CASGTSGAKNIQYF. The DNA of the CDR3 is TGCGCCAGCGGGACTAGCGGGGCCAAAAACATTCAGTACTTC.

This clonotype came up many times. The V call is TRBV12-3 or TRBV12-4, the J call TRBJ2-3; D unresolved. This CDR3 is built from 16 residues. Trimming removed 1 base from V and 2 bases from J, with 13 bases in between. The CDR3 sequence: CASSLGGSRYTDTQYF. The CDR3 nucleotides read TGTGCCAGCAGTTTAGGCGGCAGCCGGTACACAGATACGCAGTATTTT.

This clonotype has ten or more counts. The chain carries TRBV7-2 and TRBJ1-5; possible D gene TRBD1, 5 bases. Germline loops: CDR1 SGHTA, CDR2 FQGNSA. Trimming stripped 5 bases from V and 4 bases from J, with 9 bases between. This CDR3 comprises 13 residues. The CDR3 DNA follows: TGTGCCAGCAGCATTCAGGGTAATCAGCCCCAGCATTTT. Protein: CASSIQGNQPQHF.

This clonotype was counted many times. J is TRBJ1-4 and V is TRBV28; tentatively, D is TRBD1 (5 bases). Trimming removed 7 bases at V and 0 bases at J, with 9 bases between. Germline-derived CDR1 and CDR2 are MDHEN and SYDVKM. This CDR3 spans 14 amino acids. DNA for the CDR3: TGTGCCAGCAAGGAAGGGGCAACTAATGAAAAACTGTTTTTT. This sequence encodes CASKEGATNEKLFF.

V usage is TRBV4-2 and J usage is TRBJ2-3, with 11 bases lining up with TRBD2. Per the germline V gene, CDR1 is LGHNA and CDR2 is YNFKEQ. V dropped 0 bases and J dropped 8; count of bases not matched to a gene: 13. The CDR3 is 18 residues long. CDR3 nucleotides: TGTGCCAGCAGCCAAGAGCTCTCCACTAGCGGGGGTTATGGTACGCAGTATTTT. This translates into CASSQELSTSGGYGTQYF.

This clonotype has only a few counts. This chain connects TRBV18 to TRBJ2-2; no definite D call. Trimming shortened V by 3 bases and J by 0 bases, and 2 bases separated the two germline ends. The CDR3 runs to 13 residues. The germline gives CDR1 KGHSH, CDR2 LQKENI. CDR3 nucleotides: TGTGCCAGCTCACCGTCGAACACCGGGGAGCTGTTTTTT. As protein: CASSPSNTGELFF.

This clonotype occurred many times. The chain has TRBV6-2 or TRBV6-3 and TRBJ1-5, with 7 bases fitting TRBD1. This CDR3 contains 16 residues. After removal of 5 bases from V and 3 bases from J, the junction contained 10 bases not matched to a gene. Germline V CDR1 and CDR2: MNHEY, SVGEGT. CDR3 DNA: TGTGCCAGCAGTCGCGCCGGGACAGCGATCAATCAGCCCCAGCATTTT. It specifies CASSRAGTAINQPQHF.